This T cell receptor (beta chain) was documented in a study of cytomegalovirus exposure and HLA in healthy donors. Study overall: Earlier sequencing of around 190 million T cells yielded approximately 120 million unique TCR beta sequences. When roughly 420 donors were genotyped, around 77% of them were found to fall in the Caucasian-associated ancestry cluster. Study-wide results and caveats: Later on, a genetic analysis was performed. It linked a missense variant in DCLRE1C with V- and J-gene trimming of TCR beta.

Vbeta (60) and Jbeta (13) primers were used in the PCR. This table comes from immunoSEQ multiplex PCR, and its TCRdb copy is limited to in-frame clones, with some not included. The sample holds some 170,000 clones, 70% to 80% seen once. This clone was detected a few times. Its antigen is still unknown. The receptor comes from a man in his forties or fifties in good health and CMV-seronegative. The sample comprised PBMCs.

The DNA of the CDR3 is TGCGCCAGCAGCTTGGCCGGGACAGGCACCGGGGCCAACGTCCTGACTTTC. Protein: CASSLAGTGTGANVLTF. The chain combines TRBV5-1 with TRBJ2-6, with 8 bases lining up with TRBD1. There are 17 residues in the CDR3. Germline trimming cut 0 bases from V and 4 bases from J; bases unmatched to any gene: 6. The V gene's germline CDR1 is SGHRS and CDR2 YFSETQ.